Listed below are T cell receptor beta chains from one sample, sequenced in a study of shared clonotypes between healthy human individuals. Sequenced by immunoSEQ multiplex PCR; TCRdb stores in-frame clones only, minus some. The data hold millions of clones, with roughly 91% observed a single time. The sample comprised naive CD8+ T cells from PBMCs. All receptors come from a man younger than 30 in good health. Some clones in this sample may be carry-over from other donors' samples. Each CDR3 is given with its conserved first and last residue. Each record gives: J gene, clone size, V gene, D gene, CDR3 protein, CDR3 DNA. A D gene is named only where the DNA matches it firmly. The size of a clone is reported for some rows only, either as once, few or many, or as a class for expanded clones.

>TRBJ2-1|NA|TRBV18|NA
CASSRLAPSSYNEQFF
TGTGCCAGCTCACGGTTAGCGCCCAGCTCCTACAATGAGCAGTTCTTC
>TRBJ2-3|NA|TRBV5-1|NA
CASSSSPRADTQYF
TGCGCCAGCAGCTCTAGCCCCAGAGCAGATACGCAGTATTTT
>TRBJ2-3|once|TRBV9|NA
CASSEGVADTDTQYF
TGTGCCAGCAGCGAGGGGGTAGCGGATACAGATACGCAGTATTTT
>TRBJ2-2|once|TRBV28|TRBD1
CASSLDRGPTGELFF
TGTGCCAGCAGTTTAGACAGGGGGCCAACCGGGGAGCTGTTTTTT
>TRBJ2-1|NA|TRBV28|NA
CASLPSGGVIYNEQFF
TGTGCCAGCCTTCCCAGTGGGGGAGTCATATACAATGAGCAGTTCTTC
>TRBJ2-7|NA|TRBV2|TRBD2
CASTEGVGLAAYEQYF
TGTGCCAGCACAGAAGGGGTCGGACTAGCGGCATACGAGCAGTACTTC
>TRBJ1-2|NA|TRBV27|TRBD1
CASSPRTGGNYGYTF
TGTGCCAGCAGTCCCAGGACAGGGGGTAACTATGGCTACACCTTC
>TRBJ1-1|NA|TRBV5-4|NA
CASSIGLNTEAFF
TGTGCCAGCAGCATAGGATTGAACACTGAAGCTTTCTTT
>TRBJ2-3|NA|TRBV11-2|TRBD2
CASSLDRAGGEADTQYF
TGTGCCAGCAGCTTAGATAGAGCGGGAGGGGAGGCAGATACGCAGTATTTT
>TRBJ2-7|NA|TRBV11-2|TRBD2
CASSQRGLAKNYEQYF
TGTGCCAGCAGCCAAAGGGGACTAGCGAAAAACTACGAGCAGTACTTC
>TRBJ1-1|NA|TRBV19|TRBD1
CASSISADREDTEAFF
TGTGCCAGTAGTATATCGGCCGACAGGGAGGACACTGAAGCTTTCTTT
>TRBJ1-2|few|TRBV29-1|NA
CSVRTGSVGYTF
TGCAGCGTCCGAACAGGGAGCGTTGGCTACACCTTC
>TRBJ1-5|NA|TRBV6-5|NA
CASSDGYNQPQHF
TGTGCCAGCAGCGACGGGTACAATCAGCCCCAGCATTTT
>TRBJ1-2|NA|TRBV7-9|TRBD1
CASSFSPGQALYGYTF
TGTGCCAGCAGCTTTAGCCCGGGACAGGCCCTCTATGGCTACACCTTC
>TRBJ2-1|NA|TRBV27|NA
CASSAIGPHNEQFF
TGTGCCAGCAGTGCCATCGGCCCACACAATGAGCAGTTCTTC
>TRBJ2-3|NA|TRBV28|NA
CASSSRDLTGSWGTDTQYF
TGTGCCAGCAGTTCGAGGGACCTGACCGGGTCCTGGGGCACAGATACGCAGTATTTT
>TRBJ2-2|NA|TRBV30|NA
CAWSVIDLNTGELFF
TGTGCCTGGAGTGTAATAGACCTGAACACCGGGGAGCTGTTTTTT
>TRBJ1-1|once|TRBV19|NA
CASRVGTEAFF
TGTGCCAGTAGAGTGGGCACTGAAGCTTTCTTT
>TRBJ2-3|NA|TRBV14|NA
CASSPRGDTQYF
TGTGCCAGCAGCCCGCGGGGAGATACGCAGTATTTT
>TRBJ1-1|NA|TRBV10-1|NA
CASRTSGTDSTEAFF
TGCGCCAGCAGAACATCAGGGACGGATAGCACTGAAGCTTTCTTT
>TRBJ1-1|NA|TRBV7-9|NA
CASSPPRGRRNTEAFF
TGTGCCAGCAGCCCTCCTAGGGGTCGAAGGAACACTGAAGCTTTCTTT
>TRBJ2-7|NA|TRBV30|TRBD1
CARSAGGRTYEQYF
TGTGCCCGAAGTGCAGGGGGCCGGACCTACGAGCAGTACTTC
>TRBJ2-1|NA|TRBV27|TRBD2
CASVAGVNEQFF
TGTGCCAGTGTAGCGGGAGTCAATGAGCAGTTCTTC
>TRBJ1-2|NA|TRBV5-1|TRBD1
CASSQPGQSNYGYTF
TGCGCCAGCAGCCAACCGGGACAGAGCAACTATGGCTACACCTTC